The 10 T cell receptor beta chains below come from one sample, sequenced in a study of OX40 agonist ivuxolimab in advanced cancers. Only in-frame clones appear in the TCRdb table, and some are missing; sequencing was by immunoSEQ multiplex PCR. In the table there are 65,000 to 75,000 clones, about 89% of which are singletons. Source: CD4+ or CD8+ T cells sorted from blood, taken in a trial of the OX40 agonist ivuxolimab. The origin of the receptors is an adult with an advanced solid tumor such as melanoma, head and neck, liver or kidney cancer.

The chain is built from TRBV19 and TRBJ2-5, with D hard to call. V was pared by 5 bases and J by 5 bases, with 9 bases between. The germline V gene has CDR1 LNHDA and CDR2 SQIVND (reference sequence). CDR3 length: 12 residues. The DNA of the CDR3 is TGTGCCAGTAGTTCCTCTTGGGAGACCCAGTACTTC. Its protein product is CASSSSWETQYF.

CDR3 DNA sequence: TGTGCCAGCAGCCCAGGCCCCAGGGGGCAATCGAACACCATATATTTT. This sequence encodes CASSPGPRGQSNTIYF. The chain is built from TRBV7-2 and TRBJ1-3; TRBD1 agrees at 8 bases. V shed 5 bases and J 7 bases; nucleotides not matched to a gene: 13. Germline V gene lookup returns CDR1 SGHTA and CDR2 FQGNSA. CDR3 length: 16 amino acids.

The V call is TRBV30, the J call TRBJ1-1; 9 nucleotides match TRBD1. CDR3 length equals 17 residues. Germline lookup yields CDR1 GTSNPN and CDR2 SVGIG (reference sequence). The ends lost 7 bases at V and 3 bases at J; junction bases unmatched: 18. CDR3 region: CASTEGGQGRGYTEAFF. The CDR3 DNA sequence: TGTGCCTCAACGGAAGGCGGACAGGGGAGGGGGTACACTGAAGCTTTCTTT.

This rearrangement joins TRBV7-2 to TRBJ1-4, with 7 positions matching TRBD1. V shed 5 bases and J 0 bases; nucleotides not matched to a gene: 6. The CDR3 has 16 amino acids. Germline CDR1 reads SGHTA; CDR2 reads FQGNSA. The CDR3 coding sequence is TGTGCCAGCAGCCTCGGGACAGTAACAACTAATGAAAAACTGTTTTTT. This sequence encodes CASSLGTVTTNEKLFF.

This chain links TRBV10-3 with TRBJ2-1; D is possibly TRBD1 or TRBD2 (7 bases each). Per germline, CDR1 ENHRY and CDR2 SYGVKD. The CDR3 totals 15 residues. The germline V and J ends were trimmed by 0 bases and 7 bases, with 13 bases remaining between them. CDR3: CAISESTGRENEQFF. The CDR3 coding sequence is TGTGCCATCAGTGAGTCGACAGGGAGGGAGAATGAGCAGTTCTTC.

The CDR3 is CASSEMAGEPSGYTF. CDR3 coding DNA: TGTGCCAGCAGTGAAATGGCAGGGGAACCCTCTGGCTACACCTTC. This chain links TRBV2 with TRBJ1-2, with a possible D match to TRBD1 (6 bases). The germline V gene has CDR1 SNHLY and CDR2 FYNNEI. The CDR3 sequence is 15 residues long. V lost 2 bases and J 7 bases, leaving 17 bases between the germline ends. The full variable domain, with the rest looked up from reference TRBV2 and TRBJ1-2, is EPEVTQTPSHQVTQMGQEVILRCVPISNHLYFYWYRQILGQKVEFLVSFYNNEISEKSEIFDDQFSVERPDGSNFTLKIRSTKLEDSAMYFCASSEMAGEPSGYTFGSGTRLTVV.

This chain joins TRBV7-3 and TRBJ2-1; 7 bases fit TRBD2. There are 15 residues in the CDR3. Trimming removed 1 base from V and 5 bases from J; junction bases left unmatched: 5. CDR1 is SGHTA, CDR2 FQGTGA, per germline. The CDR3 spells CASSLRNLADNEQFF. The CDR3 DNA sequence: TGTGCCAGCAGCTTAAGGAACCTAGCGGACAATGAGCAGTTCTTC.

This chain joins TRBV4-1 and TRBJ2-5, with 13 bases that match TRBD2. CDR3 length: 18 residues. From germline, CDR1 is MGHRA and CDR2 YSYEKL. V was pared by 5 bases and J by 5 bases, with 14 bases of the junction left unmatched. CDR3 region: CASSALAGGIEGGETQYF. In DNA, the CDR3 is TGCGCCAGCAGCGCACTAGCGGGGGGGATAGAAGGCGGGGAGACCCAGTACTTC.

This chain links TRBV27 with TRBJ2-5; 7 bases are a match to TRBD1. V gave up 5 bases and J gave up 7 bases; unmatched junction bases: 10. Per germline, CDR1 MNHEY and CDR2 SMNVEV (reference sequence). The CDR3 contains 14 residues. The CDR3 is CASSAEGTARTQYF. DNA for the CDR3: TGTGCCAGCAGTGCCGAAGGGACAGCTAGGACCCAGTACTTC.

CDR3 nucleotides: TGTGCCAGCAGCTTACTCGGGACAGGGAGAGGAAACACCATATATTTT. Translated, it gives CASSLLGTGRGNTIYF. The chain uses TRBV7-9 and TRBJ1-3; 9 positions match TRBD1. The V gene end was trimmed by 2 bases and the J gene end by 4 bases; junction bases not matched to a gene: 6. Germline V CDR1 and CDR2: SEHNR, FQNEAQ (reference sequence). The length of the CDR3 is 16 residues.